This TCR beta chain was sequenced during a study of OX40 agonist ivuxolimab in advanced cancers. Turning to the study itself: Across the patients, intravenous ivuxolimab was delivered every 2 weeks at 0.01 to 10 mg/kg. Patients treated during dose escalation were battling hepatocellular carcinoma, melanoma, renal cell or head and neck cancer.

Any history of autoimmune disease or systemic immunosuppression disqualified patients. Peripheral blood came from all dose cohorts at three timepoints. The data were produced by immunoSEQ multiplex PCR, yet TCRdb's version contains in-frame clones alone and is incomplete. The table records 33,000 or so clones, about 81% of them present only once. This TCR derives from an adult with an advanced solid tumor such as melanoma, head and neck, liver or kidney cancer. The source was CD4+ or CD8+ T cells sorted from blood, collected in a trial of the OX40 agonist ivuxolimab.

The CDR3 region has the DNA TGTGCCAGTGGGCCGGGAGGCTATGGCTACACCTTC. Protein: CASGPGGYGYTF. The genes are TRBV28 and TRBJ1-2, with D unclear. This CDR3 is 12 amino acids long. V was cut by 9 bases and J by 4 bases, with 12 bases left in between. Germline V lookup: CDR1 MDHEN, CDR2 SYDVKM.